This TCR beta chain comes out of a study of blood T cell repertoires in COVID-19. Germline-derived CDR1 and CDR2 are SGHTA and FQGNSA. Trimming took 4 bases from V and 4 from J, leaving 13 bases between them. This CDR3 is 14 amino acids long. The authors' processing: The authors estimated nucleated cell counts from reference gene primer amplification. The data were produced by immunoSEQ multiplex PCR, yet TCRdb's version contains in-frame clones alone and is incomplete. The DNA gave D and trimming, while V, J and clone size come from that table. The sample yields fewer than 70,000 clones, over 75% seen once.

This TCR was recovered from a man aged 45 to 65 with acute or convalescent COVID-19. The sample taken for sequencing was peripheral blood. The genes are TRBV7-2 and TRBJ1-2; tentative D call: TRBD1 (6 bases). The CDR3 here is CASSSGQPTYGYTF. The CDR3 nucleotides read TGTGCCAGCAGCTCTGGACAGCCAACCTATGGCTACACCTTC.